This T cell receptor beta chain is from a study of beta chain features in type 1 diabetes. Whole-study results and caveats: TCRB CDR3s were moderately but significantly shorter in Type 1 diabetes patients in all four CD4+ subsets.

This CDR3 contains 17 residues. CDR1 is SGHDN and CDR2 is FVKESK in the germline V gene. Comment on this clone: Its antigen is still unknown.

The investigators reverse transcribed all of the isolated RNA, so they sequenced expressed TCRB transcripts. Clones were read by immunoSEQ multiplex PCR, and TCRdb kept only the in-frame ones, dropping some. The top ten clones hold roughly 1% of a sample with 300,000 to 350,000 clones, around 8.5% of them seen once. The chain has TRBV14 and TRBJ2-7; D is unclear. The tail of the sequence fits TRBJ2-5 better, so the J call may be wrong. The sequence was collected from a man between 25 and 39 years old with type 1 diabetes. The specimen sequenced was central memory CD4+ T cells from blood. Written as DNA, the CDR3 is TGTGCCAGCAGCCTAGTGATGGGTGGTGAAAGTGTTGAGACCCAGTACTTC. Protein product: CASSLVMGGESVETQYF.